Included here is one T cell receptor beta chain sequence, with context. Its antigen remains unknown. Profiling relied on immunoSEQ multiplex PCR, and the TCRdb table lists in-frame clones only, not all of them. The data show about 100,000 clones, 91% seen once. This specimen comes from a study of OX40 agonist ivuxolimab in advanced cancers. Notes on the study in general: CD4+ T cells averaged fewer expanded clones than CD8+ T cells.

Germline CDR1 reads LNHNV; CDR2 reads YYDKDF (reference sequence). This CDR3 contains 16 residues. With 1 base clipped from V and 9 bases from J, the junction kept 6 bases outside the gene matches. The source was CD4+ or CD8+ T cells sorted from blood, collected in a trial of the OX40 agonist ivuxolimab. The clonotype comes from an adult with an advanced solid tumor such as melanoma, head and neck, liver or kidney cancer. The chain is built from TRBV15 and TRBJ2-1, with TRBD2 matching over 13 bases. CDR3 coding DNA: TGTGCCACCAGCAGAGTGACTAGCGGGAGGAGGGGTGAGCAGTTCTTC. Its translation is CATSRVTSGRRGEQFF.